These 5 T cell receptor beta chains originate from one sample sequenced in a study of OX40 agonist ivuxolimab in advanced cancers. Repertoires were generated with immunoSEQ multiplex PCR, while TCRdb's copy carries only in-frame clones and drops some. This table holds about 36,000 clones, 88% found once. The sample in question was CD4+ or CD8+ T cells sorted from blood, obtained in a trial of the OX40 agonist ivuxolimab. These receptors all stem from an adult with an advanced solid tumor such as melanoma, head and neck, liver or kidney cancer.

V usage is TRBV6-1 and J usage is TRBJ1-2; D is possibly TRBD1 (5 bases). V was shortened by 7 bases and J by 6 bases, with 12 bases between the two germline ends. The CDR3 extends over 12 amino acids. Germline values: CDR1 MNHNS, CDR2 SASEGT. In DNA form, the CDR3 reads TGTGCCAGCAACGGGCTCAGGGATGGCTACACCTTC. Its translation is CASNGLRDGYTF.

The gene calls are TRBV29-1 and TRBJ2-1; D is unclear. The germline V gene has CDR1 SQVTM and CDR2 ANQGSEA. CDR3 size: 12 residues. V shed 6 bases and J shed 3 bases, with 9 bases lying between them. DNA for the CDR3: TGCAGCGTGCCCGGACGCTACAATGAGCAGTTCTTC. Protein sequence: CSVPGRYNEQFF.

CDR3 loop: CASSQALARTITDTQYF. CDR3 coding DNA: TGCGCCAGCAGCCAAGCCCTAGCTAGAACAATCACAGATACGCAGTATTTT. The chain recombines TRBV4-1 with TRBJ2-3; tentative D call: TRBD2 (5 bases). The length of the CDR3 is 17 residues. V shed 1 base and J shed 2 bases, with 16 bases lying between them. Germline assignment: CDR1 MGHRA and CDR2 YSYEKL.

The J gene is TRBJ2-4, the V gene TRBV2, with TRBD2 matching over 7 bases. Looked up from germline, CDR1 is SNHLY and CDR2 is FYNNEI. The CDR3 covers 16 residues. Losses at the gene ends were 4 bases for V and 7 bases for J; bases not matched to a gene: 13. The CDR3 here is CASSARGTPGGNIQYF. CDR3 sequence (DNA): TGTGCCAGCAGTGCCCGCGGGACCCCCGGGGGGAACATTCAGTACTTC.

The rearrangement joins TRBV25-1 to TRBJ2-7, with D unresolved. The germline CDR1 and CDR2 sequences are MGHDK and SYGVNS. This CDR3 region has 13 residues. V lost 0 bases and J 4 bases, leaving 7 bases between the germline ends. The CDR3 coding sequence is TGTGCCAGCAGTGAATATATGGGGTACGAGCAGTACTTC. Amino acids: CASSEYMGYEQYF.